One and the same sample provided the 27 T cell receptor beta chains below, sequenced in a study of T cell changes during pregnancy in multiple sclerosis. Assay used: immunoSEQ multiplex PCR; TCRdb lists only in-frame clones, some missing. The repertoire holds some 110,000 clones, with 75% to 95% as singletons. The material was peripheral blood, obtained before pregnancy. The receptor source for this set is a female donor with multiple sclerosis, enrolled in a pregnancy study.

The table lists this clone with a count of one. The genes are TRBV27 and TRBJ2-7; unclear D gene. Deletions cut 6 bases from V and 1 base from J, with 7 bases between. The CDR3 contains 12 residues. Germline V CDR1 and CDR2: MNHEY, SMNVEV (reference sequence). This CDR3 reads CASRTGSYEQYF. Written as DNA, the CDR3 is TGTGCCAGCAGGACTGGATCCTACGAGCAGTACTTC.

V gene TRBV11-2 combines with J gene TRBJ2-7; 7 nucleotides agree with TRBD2. V lost 3 bases and J lost 2; bases outside the gene matches: 4. Germline assignment: CDR1 SGHAT and CDR2 FQNNGV. The CDR3 runs to 14 residues. The CDR3 coding sequence is TGTGCCAGCAGCTTGGCTAGCGGCACCTACGAGCAGTACTTC. Amino acid sequence: CASSLASGTYEQYF.

This chain joins TRBV19 and TRBJ1-1; the match to TRBD1 covers 9 bases. The CDR3 length is 15 residues. Germline V gene data show CDR1 as LNHDA and CDR2 as SQIVND (reference sequence). After removal of 5 bases from V and 0 bases from J, the junction contained 4 bases not matched to a gene. This CDR3 is CASSFNRGLNTEAFF. CDR3 sequence (DNA): TGTGCCAGTAGTTTTAACAGGGGGCTGAACACTGAAGCTTTCTTT.

This chain links TRBV5-6 with TRBJ1-1; D unclear. The length of the CDR3 is 15 residues. V lost 3 bases to trimming and J lost 1 base, with 13 bases between them. Germline V gene data show CDR1 as SGHDT and CDR2 as YYEEEE. CDR3 loop: CASSSPFRENTEAFF. The CDR3 nucleotides are TGTGCCAGCAGCTCTCCGTTTAGAGAGAACACTGAAGCTTTCTTT.

The V gene is TRBV6-5, the J gene TRBJ1-1; D perhaps matches TRBD1 (6 bases). CDR3 length: 14 residues. Germline CDR1 and CDR2: MNHEY and SVGAGI. With 2 bases removed from V and 1 base from J, the gap between germline ends came to 8 bases. CDR3 residues: CASSYRQENTEAFF. In nucleotides, the CDR3 is TGTGCCAGCAGTTACCGACAGGAGAACACTGAAGCTTTCTTT.

This clone has a handful of counts. The chain carries TRBV6-1 and TRBJ2-2; 7 bases fit TRBD2. V gave up 4 bases and J gave up 6 bases; unmatched junction bases: 11. Germline lookup yields CDR1 MNHNS and CDR2 SASEGT. This CDR3 is 16 amino acids long. In DNA, the CDR3 is TGTGCCAGCAGTGCACGAAAAGGGACTACCGCCGGGGAGCTGTTTTTT. Translating gives CASSARKGTTAGELFF.

The rearrangement joins TRBV4-1 to TRBJ1-6; TRBD1 aligns across 8 bases. The V and J ends lost 0 bases and 7 bases, in that order; junction bases with no gene match: 5. Germline CDR1 MGHRA, CDR2 YSYEKL. CDR3 size: 16 residues. This CDR3 reads CASSQEVRQGNSPLHF. The CDR3 DNA is TGCGCCAGCAGCCAAGAGGTTAGACAGGGGAATTCACCCCTCCACTTT.

V gene TRBV7-2 combines with J gene TRBJ2-5; perhaps TRBD1 as D (6 bases). CDR1 and CDR2 from the germline V gene are SGHTA and FQGNSA. The V and J ends lost 6 bases and 6 bases respectively, with 17 bases between them. The CDR3 runs to 14 residues. The CDR3 DNA is TGTGCCAGCAGGTCCACAGGGTTTGATCAGACCCAGTACTTC. Translation gives CASRSTGFDQTQYF. The variable domain in full, with the rest retrieved from reference TRBV7-2 and TRBJ2-5, is GAGVSQSPSNKVTEKGKDVELRCDPISGHTALYWYRQSLGQGLEFLIYFQGNSAPDKSGLPSDRFSAERTGGSVSTLTIQRTQQEDSAVYLCASRSTGFDQTQYFGPGTRLLVL.

The chain is built from TRBV5-5 and TRBJ2-5; 10 bases map to TRBD1. CDR1 SGHKS and CDR2 YYEKEE come from the germline V gene (reference sequence). CDR3 length equals 15 residues. V was clipped by 4 bases and J by 5 bases; unmatched bases: 8. CDR3 sequence: CASSRQGANVETQYF. The CDR3 nucleotides read TGTGCCAGCAGCCGACAGGGGGCGAACGTTGAGACCCAGTACTTC.

The J gene is TRBJ1-6, the V gene TRBV6-1; 8 bases map to TRBD1. Germline trimming cut 1 base from V and 6 bases from J; bases unmatched to any gene: 2. This CDR3 contains 15 residues. Germline V gene data show CDR1 as MNHNS and CDR2 as SASEGT. DNA for the CDR3: TGTGCCAGCAGTGAAGAAACAGGGGGTAATTCACCCCTCCACTTT. The encoded protein is CASSEETGGNSPLHF.

The V and J genes are TRBV11-2 and TRBJ1-1; no definite D call. This CDR3 region has 15 residues. V lost 2 bases, J lost 3 bases, and 13 bases lay in between. Germline V gives CDR1 SGHAT, CDR2 FQNNGV. DNA of the CDR3: TGTGCCAGCAGCTTAACCACAGTCAGGTACACTGAAGCTTTCTTT. It yields the protein CASSLTTVRYTEAFF. Looking up the rest from reference TRBV11-2 and TRBJ1-1 gives the full variable domain: EAGVAQSPRYKIIEKRQSVAFWCNPISGHATLYWYQQILGQGPKLLIQFQNNGVVDDSQLPKDRFSAERLKGVDSTLKIQPAKLEDSAVYLCASSLTTVRYTEAFFGQGTRLTVV.

Only a few counts were recorded for this clone. This rearrangement joins TRBV10-2 to TRBJ1-5; no clear D gene. V lost 3 bases to trimming and J lost 4 bases, with 7 bases between them. The germline CDR1 and CDR2 sequences are WSHSY and SAAADI. This CDR3 is 13 amino acids long. CDR3 sequence reads: CASSEWRNQPQHF. CDR3 in DNA: TGCGCCAGCAGTGAATGGAGGAATCAGCCCCAGCATTTT.

CDR3 sequence (DNA): TGTGCCAGCAGCCCCGTGGGACAGGTCAATCAGCCCCAGCATTTT. Protein product: CASSPVGQVNQPQHF. The rearrangement uses TRBV6-6 and TRBJ1-5; TRBD1 aligns across 8 bases. This CDR3 spans 15 amino acids. Germline CDR1 is MNHNY and CDR2 is SVGAGI (reference sequence). The V segment lost 6 bases and the J segment 3 bases; nucleotides outside the gene matches: 7.

The chain carries TRBV28 and TRBJ1-4; 7 nucleotides line up with TRBD1. CDR3 length: 16 amino acids. Germline V lookup: CDR1 MDHEN, CDR2 SYDVKM. J gave up 8 bases and V 11 bases, and 20 bases lay outside the gene matches. The CDR3 region is CASVRDRQGFLEKLFF. In nucleotides, the CDR3 is TGTGCCTCCGTTAGGGACAGACAGGGCTTTTTGGAAAAACTGTTTTTT.

CDR3 bases: TGTGCCAGCAGTTCCCTGGGGGCAGACAATGAGCAGTTCTTC. Residues: CASSSLGADNEQFF. The chain links TRBV28 to TRBJ2-1; TRBD1 is a possible D gene (6 bases). V lost 4 bases and J 5 bases, leaving 12 bases between the germline ends. The CDR3 runs to 14 residues. Germline V gene lookup returns CDR1 MDHEN and CDR2 SYDVKM. The entire variable domain, with the rest obtained from reference TRBV28 and TRBJ2-1, is as follows: DVKVTQSSRYLVKRTGEKVFLECVQDMDHENMFWYRQDPGLGLRLIYFSYDVKMKEKGDIPEGYSVSREKKERFSLILESASTNQTSMYLCASSSLGADNEQFFGPGTRLTVL.

For this clone: Other DNA sequences in the same sample also yield this CDR3. CDR3: CASSDVGRGTDTQYF. CDR3 coding DNA: TGTGCCAGCAGTGATGTGGGGAGGGGTACAGATACGCAGTATTTT. J is TRBJ2-3 and V is TRBV2; 7 bases align to TRBD2. CDR1 SNHLY and CDR2 FYNNEI come from the germline V gene. V lost 3 bases to trimming and J lost 3 bases; unmatched junction nucleotides: 6. This CDR3 region has 15 residues.

This chain links TRBV28 with TRBJ1-6; no reliable D call. CDR3 length: 16 residues. With 2 bases removed from V and 0 bases from J, the gap between germline ends came to 8 bases. The germline V gene encodes CDR1 MDHEN and CDR2 SYDVKM. The CDR3 DNA sequence: TGTGCCAGCAGTTTACCGGGAAGCTCCTATAATTCACCCCTCCACTTT. It encodes CASSLPGSSYNSPLHF.

This clone came up once. The rearrangement joins TRBV30 to TRBJ1-3; weak D call: TRBD1 (5 bases). V gave up 0 bases and J gave up 0 bases, with 9 bases separating them. In germline, CDR1 is GTSNPN, CDR2 SVGIG (reference sequence). The length of the CDR3 is 15 residues. The CDR3 coding sequence is TGTGCCTGGAGTGTGGGGCGCTACTCTGGAAACACCATATATTTT. It translates to CAWSVGRYSGNTIYF.

The chain is built from TRBV6-6 and TRBJ2-7; TRBD2 aligns across 11 bases. Germline CDR1 reads MNHNY; CDR2 reads SVGAGI (reference sequence). V shed 0 bases and J 5 bases; nucleotides not matched to a gene: 3. This CDR3 region has 15 residues. DNA of the CDR3: TGTGCCAGCAGTTACTCGGTAGCGGGAGGGCACGAGCAGTACTTC. Amino acids: CASSYSVAGGHEQYF.

The chain uses TRBV6-5 and TRBJ2-7; D perhaps matches TRBD2 (6 bases). Germline lookup yields CDR1 MNHEY and CDR2 SVGAGI. The CDR3 is made up of 14 amino acids. Trimming left V 5 bases short and J 0 bases short, with 11 bases between. CDR3 nucleotides: TGTGCCAGCAGTCTAGCGAGGAGCTCCTACGAGCAGTACTTC. Translating it yields CASSLARSSYEQYF.

The V call is TRBV5-6, the J call TRBJ2-3, with D maybe TRBD1 (5 bases). Looked up from germline, CDR1 is SGHDT and CDR2 is YYEEEE. The CDR3 is 14 residues long. V shed 1 base and J shed 2 bases, with 8 bases lying between them. The CDR3 coding sequence is TGTGCCAGCAGCTTGCAGGGCGCCACAGATACGCAGTATTTT. As protein: CASSLQGATDTQYF.

The chain recombines TRBV7-2 with TRBJ2-2; D uncertain. Germline CDR1 and CDR2: SGHTA and FQGNSA. V shed 5 bases and J shed 5 bases, with 27 bases lying between them. CDR3 size: 19 residues. Here the CDR3 DNA reads TGTGCCAGCAGCCCCCGCCGGAAGACAAATCCAGAGTTTACCGGGGAGCTGTTTTTT. This translates into CASSPRRKTNPEFTGELFF.

The sample holds one count of this clone. The chain uses TRBV4-2 and TRBJ2-5, with 15 bases that match TRBD2. The CDR3 totals 18 residues. Germline-derived CDR1 and CDR2 are LGHNA and YNFKEQ. Germline trimming cut 2 bases from V and 4 bases from J; bases unmatched to any gene: 8. The CDR3 DNA reads as TGTGCCAGCAGCCAAAGGGGACTAGCGGGGGGTTTAGTAGAGACCCAGTACTTC. This translates into CASSQRGLAGGLVETQYF.

V usage is TRBV6-5 and J usage is TRBJ2-3, with D maybe TRBD2 (7 bases). Germline V gene sequence: CDR1 MNHEY, CDR2 SVGAGI. The CDR3 consists of 10 residues. Trimming stripped 8 bases from V and 14 bases from J, with 14 bases between. CDR3 sequence: CASGGAPLYF. CDR3 bases: TGTGCCAGCGGGGGGGCGCCCTTGTATTTT.

CDR3 loop: CASSKTSGSTDTQYF. DNA of the CDR3: TGTGCCAGCAGTAAAACTAGCGGGAGCACAGATACGCAGTATTTT. This sequence joins TRBV28 and TRBJ2-3; 9 bases line up with TRBD2. V lost 5 bases, J lost 0 bases, and 3 bases stayed unmatched. The CDR3 is 15 residues long. Germline CDR1 reads MDHEN; CDR2 reads SYDVKM.

The gene calls are TRBV7-8 and TRBJ2-3, with TRBD2 matching 9 bases. V was pared by 3 bases and J by 1 base, with 2 bases of the junction left unmatched. The CDR3 sequence is 15 residues long. The germline V gene encodes CDR1 SGHVS and CDR2 FQNEAQ. CDR3 region: CASSFIAGGTDTQYF. CDR3 nucleotide sequence: TGTGCCAGCAGCTTCATAGCGGGGGGCACAGATACGCAGTATTTT. The whole variable domain, remainder taken from reference TRBV7-8 and TRBJ2-3, is GAGVSQSPRYKVAKRGQDVALRCDPISGHVSLFWYQQALGQGPEFLTYFQNEAQLDKSGLPSDRFFAERPEGSVSTLKIQRTQQEDSAVYLCASSFIAGGTDTQYFGPGTRLTVL.

This chain joins TRBV19 and TRBJ1-2; 8 bases map to TRBD1. This CDR3 has 15 residues. The germline V gene encodes CDR1 LNHDA and CDR2 SQIVND (reference sequence). V trimming: 6 bases; J trimming: 8 bases; junction bases outside the gene matches: 14. The CDR3 sequence: CASSYRSDRAYGYTF. The CDR3 bases are TGTGCCAGTAGCTATAGATCGGACAGGGCTTACGGCTACACCTTC.